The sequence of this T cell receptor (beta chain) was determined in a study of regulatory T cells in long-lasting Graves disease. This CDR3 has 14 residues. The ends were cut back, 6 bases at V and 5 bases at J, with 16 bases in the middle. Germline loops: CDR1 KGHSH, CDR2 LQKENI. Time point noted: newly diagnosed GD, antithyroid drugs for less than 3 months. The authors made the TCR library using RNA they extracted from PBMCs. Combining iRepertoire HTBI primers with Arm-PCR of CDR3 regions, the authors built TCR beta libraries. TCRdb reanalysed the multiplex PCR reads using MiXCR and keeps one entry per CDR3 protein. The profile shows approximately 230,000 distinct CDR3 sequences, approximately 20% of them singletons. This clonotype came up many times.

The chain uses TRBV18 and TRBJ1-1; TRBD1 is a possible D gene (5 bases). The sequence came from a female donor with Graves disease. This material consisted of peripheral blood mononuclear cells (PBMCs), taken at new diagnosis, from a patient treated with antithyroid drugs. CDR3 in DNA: TGTGCCAGCTCCGCGGGGGAGTCGGGGACTGAAGCTTTCTTT. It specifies CASSAGESGTEAFF.